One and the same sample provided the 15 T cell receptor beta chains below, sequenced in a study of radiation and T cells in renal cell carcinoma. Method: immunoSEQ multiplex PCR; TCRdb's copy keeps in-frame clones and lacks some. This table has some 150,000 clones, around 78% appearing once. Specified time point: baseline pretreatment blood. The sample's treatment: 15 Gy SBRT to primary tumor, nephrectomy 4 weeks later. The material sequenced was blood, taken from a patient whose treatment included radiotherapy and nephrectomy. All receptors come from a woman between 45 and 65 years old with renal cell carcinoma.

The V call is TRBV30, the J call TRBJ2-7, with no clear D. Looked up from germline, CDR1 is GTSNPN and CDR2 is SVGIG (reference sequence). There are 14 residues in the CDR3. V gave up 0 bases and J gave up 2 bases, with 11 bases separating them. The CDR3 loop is CAWSVPPGTYEQYF. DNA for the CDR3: TGTGCCTGGAGTGTACCGCCAGGAACCTACGAGCAGTACTTC.

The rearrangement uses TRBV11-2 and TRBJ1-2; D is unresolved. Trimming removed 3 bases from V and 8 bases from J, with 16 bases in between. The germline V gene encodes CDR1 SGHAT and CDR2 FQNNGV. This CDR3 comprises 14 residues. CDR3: CASSLLAPAAGYTF. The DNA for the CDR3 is TGTGCCAGCAGCTTGCTCGCTCCAGCGGCCGGCTACACCTTC.

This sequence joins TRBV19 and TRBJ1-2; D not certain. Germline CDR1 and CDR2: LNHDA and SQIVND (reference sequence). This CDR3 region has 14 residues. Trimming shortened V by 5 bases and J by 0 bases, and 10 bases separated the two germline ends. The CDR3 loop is CASSLSLANYGYTF. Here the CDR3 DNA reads TGTGCCAGTAGTCTGTCTCTAGCTAACTATGGCTACACCTTC.

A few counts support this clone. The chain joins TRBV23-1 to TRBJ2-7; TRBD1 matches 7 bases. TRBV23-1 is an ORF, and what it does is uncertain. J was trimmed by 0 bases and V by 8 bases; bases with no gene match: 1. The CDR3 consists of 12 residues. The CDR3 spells CASRQGSYEQYF. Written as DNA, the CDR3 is TGCGCCAGCCGACAGGGCTCCTACGAGCAGTACTTC.

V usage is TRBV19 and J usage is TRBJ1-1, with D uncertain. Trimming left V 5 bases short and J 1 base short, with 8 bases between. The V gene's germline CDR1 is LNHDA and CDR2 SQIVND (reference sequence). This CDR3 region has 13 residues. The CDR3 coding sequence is TGTGCCAGTAGTCCGGATACGAACACTGAAGCTTTCTTT. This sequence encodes CASSPDTNTEAFF.

The chain's CDR3 is CASSVPGGEQFF. The CDR3 bases are TGTGCCAGCAGCGTACCGGGAGGGGAGCAGTTCTTC. The gene calls are TRBV9 and TRBJ2-1, with 8 bases matching TRBD2. With 1 base clipped from V and 10 bases from J, the junction kept 1 base outside the gene matches. The CDR3 totals 12 residues. Germline values: CDR1 SGDLS, CDR2 YYNGEE.

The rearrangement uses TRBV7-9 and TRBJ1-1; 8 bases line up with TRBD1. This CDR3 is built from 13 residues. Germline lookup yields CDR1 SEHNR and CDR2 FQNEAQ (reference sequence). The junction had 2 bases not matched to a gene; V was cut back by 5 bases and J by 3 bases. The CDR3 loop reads CASSLQGDTEAFF. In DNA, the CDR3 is TGTGCCAGCAGCCTACAGGGGGACACTGAAGCTTTCTTT.

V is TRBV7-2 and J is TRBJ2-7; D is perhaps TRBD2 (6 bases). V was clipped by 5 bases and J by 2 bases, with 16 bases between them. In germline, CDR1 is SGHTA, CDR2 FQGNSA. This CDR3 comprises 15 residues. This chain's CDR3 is CASSQAGTPTYEQYF. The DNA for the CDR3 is TGTGCCAGCAGCCAAGCCGGGACTCCCACCTACGAGCAGTACTTC.

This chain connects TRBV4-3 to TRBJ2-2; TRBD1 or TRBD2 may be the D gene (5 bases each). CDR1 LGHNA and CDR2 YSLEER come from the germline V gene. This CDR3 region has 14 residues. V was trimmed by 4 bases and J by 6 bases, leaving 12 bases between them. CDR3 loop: CASSRQGGSGELFF. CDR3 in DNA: TGCGCCAGCAGCCGGCAGGGCGGGTCCGGGGAGCTGTTTTTT.

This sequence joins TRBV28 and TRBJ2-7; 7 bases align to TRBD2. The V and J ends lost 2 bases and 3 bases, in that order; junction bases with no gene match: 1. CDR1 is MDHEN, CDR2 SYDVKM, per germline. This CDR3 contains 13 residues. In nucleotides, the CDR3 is TGTGCCAGCAGTTTAGGGGGGGGCTACGAGCAGTACTTC. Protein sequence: CASSLGGGYEQYF.

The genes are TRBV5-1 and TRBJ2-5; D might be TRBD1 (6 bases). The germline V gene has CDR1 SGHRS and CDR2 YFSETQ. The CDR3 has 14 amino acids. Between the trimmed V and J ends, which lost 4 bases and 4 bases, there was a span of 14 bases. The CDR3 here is CASSVALQGETQYF. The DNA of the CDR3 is TGCGCCAGCAGCGTGGCTTTACAGGGAGAGACCCAGTACTTC.

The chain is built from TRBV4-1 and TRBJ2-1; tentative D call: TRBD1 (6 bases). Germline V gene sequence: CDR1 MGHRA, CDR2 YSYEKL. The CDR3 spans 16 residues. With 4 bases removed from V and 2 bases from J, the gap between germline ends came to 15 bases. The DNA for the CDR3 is TGCGCCAGCAGCCGAGGAGGACAGCTACCCTACAATGAGCAGTTCTTC. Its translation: CASSRGGQLPYNEQFF.

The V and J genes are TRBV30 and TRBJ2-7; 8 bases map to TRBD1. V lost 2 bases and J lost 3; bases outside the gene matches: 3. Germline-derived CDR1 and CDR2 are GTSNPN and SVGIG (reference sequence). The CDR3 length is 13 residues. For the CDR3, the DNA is TGTGCCTGGAGTAGGACAGGGTTCTACGAGCAGTACTTC. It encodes CAWSRTGFYEQYF.

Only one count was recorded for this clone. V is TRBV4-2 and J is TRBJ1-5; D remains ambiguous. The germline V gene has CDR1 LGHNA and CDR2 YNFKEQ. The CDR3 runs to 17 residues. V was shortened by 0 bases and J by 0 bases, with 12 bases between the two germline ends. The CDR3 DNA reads TGTGCCAGCAGCCAAGACGCCACTACAGTTAGCAATCAGCCCCAGCATTTT. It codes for CASSQDATTVSNQPQHF.

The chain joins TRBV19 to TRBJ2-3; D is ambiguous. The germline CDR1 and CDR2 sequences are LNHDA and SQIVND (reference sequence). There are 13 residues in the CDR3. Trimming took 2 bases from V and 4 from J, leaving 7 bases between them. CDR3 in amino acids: CASSIPGSDTQYF. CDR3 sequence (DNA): TGTGCCAGTAGTATACCCGGGTCAGATACGCAGTATTTT.